These T cell receptor beta chains were read from a single sample in a study of T cell responses to AZD1222 COVID-19 vaccine. TCRdb's copy holds only in-frame clones and misses some; the assay was immunoSEQ multiplex PCR. The sample comprises 85,000 to 120,000 clones, 84% of which are singletons, and about 15% rests with the top ten. The sample in question was peripheral blood, obtained on day 0 of AZD1222 vaccination. The receptor set was obtained from an adult in good health. The CDR3 runs from the conserved cysteine through the conserved F or W. The D gene is left open where the match is weak. The size entry is marked missing in some rows and otherwise reads once, few, many or a size class.

size	V	J	D	CDR3	DNA
-	TRBV28	TRBJ2-2	TRBD2	CASSPGLANTGELFF	TGTGCCAGCAGTCCGGGACTAGCGAACACCGGGGAGCTGTTTTTT
-	TRBV7-6	TRBJ1-6	-	CASSWAENSPLHF	TGTGCCAGCAGCTGGGCGGAAAATTCACCCCTCCACTTT
-	TRBV27	TRBJ2-5	-	CASSLQGFSTQYF	TGTGCCAGCAGTTTGCAGGGGTTCTCGACCCAGTACTTC
-	TRBV5-1	TRBJ1-4	TRBD1	CASSVQGASNEKLFF	TGCGCCAGCAGTGTACAGGGGGCATCTAATGAAAAACTGTTTTTT
-	TRBV28	TRBJ1-6	-	CASTYPRGGASSNSPLHF	TGTGCCAGCACCTATCCCCGGGGGGGCGCCTCCTCAAATTCACCCCTCCACTTT
-	TRBV3-1/TRBV3-2	TRBJ1-5	-	CASSRPRGHTNQPQHF	TGTGCCAGCAGCCGCCCGAGGGGACACACCAATCAGCCCCAGCATTTT
-	TRBV18	TRBJ2-7	-	CASSPRQGYYEQYF	TGTGCCAGCTCACCACGGCAGGGTTACTACGAGCAGTACTTC
-	TRBV29-1	TRBJ1-2	TRBD1	CSVPGTGIYGYTF	TGCAGCGTTCCAGGGACAGGGATCTATGGCTACACCTTC
once	TRBV4-3	TRBJ2-5	TRBD1	CASSGRDREEETQYF	TGCGCCAGCAGCGGCCGGGACAGGGAGGAGGAGACCCAGTACTTC
few	TRBV28	TRBJ1-5	-	CASRGPGRAAQPQHF	TGTGCCAGCAGGGGGCCGGGGAGGGCCGCGCAGCCCCAGCATTTT
-	TRBV19	TRBJ1-5	-	CASSRYIGGVSGNQPQHF	TGTGCCAGTAGTCGATATATAGGGGGGGTTTCGGGCAATCAGCCCCAGCATTTT
-	TRBV6-5	TRBJ1-1	-	CASRGRGGNTEAFF	TGTGCCAGCAGGGGCAGGGGTGGGAACACTGAAGCTTTCTTT
-	TRBV27	TRBJ2-5	-	CASSFGTPAAQYF	TGTGCCAGCAGTTTCGGGACCCCGGCGGCCCAGTACTTC
-	TRBV7-9	TRBJ1-3	TRBD1	CASSSQGDGNTIYF	TGTGCCAGCAGCTCACAGGGGGACGGAAACACCATATATTTT
-	TRBV6-5	TRBJ1-2	-	CASSYSSGNYGYTF	TGTGCCAGCAGTTACTCGTCAGGAAACTATGGCTACACCTTC
few	TRBV9	TRBJ1-6	-	CASSDPLRGATDNSPLHF	TGTGCCAGCAGCGATCCCCTTCGGGGAGCAACCGACAATTCACCCCTCCACTTT
once	TRBV19	TRBJ1-2	-	CASSIDPGPNYGYTF	TGTGCCAGTAGTATAGACCCGGGACCCAACTATGGCTACACCTTC
-	TRBV7-8	TRBJ2-3	-	CASSLGGDDTQYF	TGTGCCAGCAGCTTAGGGGGGGATGATACGCAGTATTTT
-	TRBV23-1	TRBJ1-1	TRBD1	CASTDRYVGAFF	TGCGCCAGCACGGACAGGTATGTTGGCGCTTTCTTT
few	TRBV19	TRBJ1-5	-	CASSIRTGPQPQHF	TGTGCCAGTAGTATCCGAACAGGGCCCCAGCCCCAGCATTTT
few	TRBV28	TRBJ1-5	-	CASSPVGGGNQPQHF	TGTGCCAGCAGTCCCGTGGGGGGAGGCAATCAGCCCCAGCATTTT
once	TRBV28	TRBJ2-3	TRBD2	CASSSERGGRSTDTQYF	TGTGCCAGCAGTTCAGAGAGGGGCGGGAGGTCCACAGATACGCAGTATTTT
-	TRBV29-1	TRBJ1-1	-	CSAALQANTEAFF	TGCAGCGCAGCCCTCCAAGCGAACACTGAAGCTTTCTTT
-	TRBV3-1/TRBV3-2	TRBJ1-5	-	CASSQGVSNQPQHF	TGTGCCAGCAGCCAAGGGGTTAGCAATCAGCCCCAGCATTTT
-	TRBV9	TRBJ2-1	-	CASSVEVGEQFF	TGTGCCAGCAGCGTAGAAGTAGGCGAGCAGTTCTTC
-	TRBV5-1	TRBJ1-2	TRBD1	CASSWGQLQGYTF	TGCGCCAGCAGCTGGGGACAGCTACAGGGCTACACCTTC
-	TRBV5-4	TRBJ2-7	-	CASSFRDRAGNEQYF	TGTGCCAGCAGCTTCCGGGACCGCGCGGGGAACGAGCAGTACTTC
-	TRBV19	TRBJ1-3	-	CASSIRSGAGNTIYF	TGTGCCAGTAGTATACGGTCGGGAGCTGGAAACACCATATATTTT
-	TRBV7-2	TRBJ1-5	-	CASSLSPGVRPQHF	TGTGCCAGCAGCTTATCCCCAGGGGTTAGGCCCCAGCATTTT
-	TRBV29-1	TRBJ1-2	-	CSVAGGLLGYTF	TGCAGCGTTGCCGGGGGGCTCTTAGGCTACACCTTC
-	TRBV6-2/TRBV6-3	TRBJ1-1	-	CASSYRGVTEAFF	TGTGCCAGCAGTTACAGGGGCGTGACTGAAGCTTTCTTT
-	TRBV10-3	TRBJ1-1	-	CAISESRGVREAFF	TGTGCCATCAGTGAGTCCCGGGGGGTGCGTGAAGCTTTCTTT
-	TRBV6-1	TRBJ2-6	-	CASSEKWANVLTF	TGTGCCAGCAGTGAAAAATGGGCCAACGTCCTGACTTTC
-	TRBV7-5	TRBJ2-1	-	CARSLERLAGVFEQFF	TGTGCCAGAAGCTTAGAGAGGCTAGCGGGAGTGTTTGAGCAGTTCTTC
-	TRBV5-8	TRBJ1-5	-	CASSFKGSGSNQPQHF	TGTGCCAGCAGCTTTAAAGGGTCGGGTAGCAATCAGCCCCAGCATTTT
-	TRBV24-1	TRBJ1-2	TRBD1	CATRFNDREGYTF	TGTGCCACTCGATTCAACGACAGGGAGGGCTACACCTTC
-	TRBV27	TRBJ1-1	-	CASSLDPGTEAFF	TGTGCCAGCAGCCTGGACCCGGGCACTGAAGCTTTCTTT
-	TRBV5-1	TRBJ1-5	-	CASSPNQPQHF	TGCGCCAGCAGCCCCAATCAGCCCCAGCATTTT
-	TRBV5-1	TRBJ2-5	-	CASSLSPTYQETQYF	TGCGCCAGCAGCTTGTCACCAACCTACCAAGAGACCCAGTACTTC
once	TRBV5-6	TRBJ2-7	-	CASSGRLRWHEQYF	TGTGCCAGCAGCGGGCGACTACGCTGGCACGAGCAGTACTTC
-	TRBV15	TRBJ2-5	-	CATSRDRMASGYF	TGTGCCACCAGCAGAGATCGAATGGCCTCCGGGTACTTC
-	TRBV7-9	TRBJ1-1	-	CASSLRAATEAFF	TGTGCCAGCAGCTTAAGGGCGGCCACTGAAGCTTTCTTT
-	TRBV5-5	TRBJ2-1	TRBD2	CASSPLAGGTYNEQFF	TGTGCCAGCAGCCCACTAGCGGGAGGCACCTACAATGAGCAGTTCTTC
-	TRBV18	TRBJ2-1	TRBD2	CASSLGLAGDNEQFF	TGTGCCAGCTCACTGGGACTAGCGGGAGATAATGAGCAGTTCTTC